The clone carrying this TCR beta chain was observed at least ten times. Making TCR cDNA involved 5'RACE template switching, which added UMIs and a universal primer site. TCRdb redid the calling of the 5' RACE reads with MiXCR, one entry per CDR3 protein. The sample includes about 230,000 distinct CDR3 sequences, 5.5% to 8.5% seen only once; the top ten take approximately 1%. This sample stems from a study of T cells after yellow fever vaccination. Material: CD4+ T cells sorted from PBMCs, obtained on the day of the yellow fever booster vaccination. This sequence originates from a man aged 30 to 39 who received the YFV17D yellow fever vaccine.

This chain's CDR3 is CASSYSDSYEQYF. The CDR3 nucleotides are TGTGCCAGCAGTTACTCTGACAGCTACGAGCAGTACTTC. The V call is TRBV6-6, the J call TRBJ2-7; possible D gene TRBD1, 5 bases. There are 13 residues in the CDR3. Germline CDR1 and CDR2: MNHNY and SVGAGI (reference sequence). The V end lost 0 bases, the J end lost 3 bases, and 6 bases lay between the germline ends.